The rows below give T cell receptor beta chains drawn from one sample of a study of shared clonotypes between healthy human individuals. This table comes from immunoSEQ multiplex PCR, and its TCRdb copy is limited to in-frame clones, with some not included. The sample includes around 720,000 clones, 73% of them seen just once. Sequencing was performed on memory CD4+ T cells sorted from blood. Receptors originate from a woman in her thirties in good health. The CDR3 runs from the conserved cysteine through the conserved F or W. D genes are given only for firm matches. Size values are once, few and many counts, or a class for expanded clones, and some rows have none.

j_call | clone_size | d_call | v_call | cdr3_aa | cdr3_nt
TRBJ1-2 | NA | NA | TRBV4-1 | CASSQLKGFYGYTF | TGCGCCAGCAGCCAATTGAAGGGGTTCTATGGCTACACCTTC
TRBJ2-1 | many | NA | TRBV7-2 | CASSFAGHEQFF | TGTGCCAGCAGCTTTGCGGGGCATGAGCAGTTCTTC
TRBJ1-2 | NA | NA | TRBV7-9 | CASSLVFGGRDYGYTF | TGTGCCAGCAGCTTAGTCTTCGGGGGTCGGGACTATGGCTACACCTTC
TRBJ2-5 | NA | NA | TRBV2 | CASSEVAGQETQYF | TGTGCCAGCAGTGAAGTTGCAGGGCAAGAGACCCAGTACTTC
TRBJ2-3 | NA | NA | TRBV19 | CASSIMTTDTQYF | TGTGCCAGTAGTATAATGACGACAGATACGCAGTATTTT
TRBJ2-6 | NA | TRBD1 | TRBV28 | CASRSGTVGANVLTF | TGTGCCAGCAGGTCCGGGACAGTGGGGGCCAACGTCCTGACTTTC
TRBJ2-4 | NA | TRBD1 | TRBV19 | CASRMTGGRGKNIQYF | TGTGCCAGTAGGATGACAGGGGGTCGCGGAAAAAACATTCAGTACTTC
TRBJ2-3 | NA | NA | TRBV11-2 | CASSLVLLWASGTDTQYF | TGTGCCAGCAGCTTAGTCCTTCTTTGGGCTAGCGGCACAGATACGCAGTATTTT
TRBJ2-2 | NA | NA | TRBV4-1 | CAIQETNTGELFF | TGCGCCATCCAGGAGACGAACACCGGGGAGCTGTTTTTT
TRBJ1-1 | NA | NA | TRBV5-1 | CASSLAPANTEAFF | TGCGCCAGCAGCTTGGCCCCAGCGAACACTGAAGCTTTCTTT
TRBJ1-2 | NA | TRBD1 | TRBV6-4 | CASSPGPRDRGYGYTF | TGTGCCAGCAGTCCTGGACCTCGGGACAGGGGCTATGGCTACACCTTC
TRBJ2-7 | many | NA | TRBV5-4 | CASSAGGTGRNYEQYF | TGTGCCAGCAGCGCGGGAGGGACAGGGAGAAACTACGAGCAGTACTTC
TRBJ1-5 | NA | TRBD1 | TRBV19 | CASRQSSLRQGANQPQHF | TGTGCCAGTAGACAATCTTCCCTCAGACAGGGCGCCAATCAGCCCCAGCATTTT
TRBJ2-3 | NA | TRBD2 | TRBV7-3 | CASSPGGGRLTDTQYF | TGTGCCAGCAGCCCGGGTGGCGGGAGGCTCACAGATACGCAGTATTTT
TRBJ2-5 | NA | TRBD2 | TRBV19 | CASSGLAGETQYF | TGTGCCAGTAGTGGACTAGCGGGAGAGACCCAGTACTTC
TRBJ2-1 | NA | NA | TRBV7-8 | CASSLRETAYNEQFF | TGTGCCAGCAGCTTACGGGAAACGGCCTACAATGAGCAGTTCTTC
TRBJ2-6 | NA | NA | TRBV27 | CASSLGLKSGASGANVLTF | TGTGCCAGCAGTTTAGGGTTGAAAAGTGGGGCCTCTGGGGCCAACGTCCTGACTTTC
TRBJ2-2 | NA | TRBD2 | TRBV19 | CASSQLGGRPGELFF | TGTGCCAGTAGCCAGCTGGGCGGGAGGCCCGGGGAGCTGTTTTTT
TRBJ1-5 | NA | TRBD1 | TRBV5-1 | CASSFRDRGVTGNQPQHF | TGCGCCAGCAGCTTCCGGGACAGGGGGGTGACTGGCAATCAGCCCCAGCATTTT
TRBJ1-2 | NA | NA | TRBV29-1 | CSVVSGHYGYTF | TGCAGCGTTGTCTCGGGCCACTATGGCTACACCTTC
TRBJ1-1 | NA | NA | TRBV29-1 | CSVQGPSMNTEAFF | TGCAGCGTTCAGGGACCTTCCATGAACACTGAAGCTTTCTTT
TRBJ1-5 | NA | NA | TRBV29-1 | CSVVWGVNQPQHF | TGCAGCGTTGTATGGGGGGTAAATCAGCCCCAGCATTTT
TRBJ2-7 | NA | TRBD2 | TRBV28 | CASSLSPGLAGRSYEQYF | TGTGCCAGCAGTTTATCTCCCGGACTAGCGGGTAGGTCCTACGAGCAGTACTTC
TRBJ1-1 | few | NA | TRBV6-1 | CASSVEGWTEAFF | TGTGCCAGCAGTGTTGAGGGATGGACTGAAGCTTTCTTT
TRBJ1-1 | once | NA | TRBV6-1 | CASSVDGGRTEAFF | TGTGCTAGCAGTGTTGACGGGGGAAGGACTGAAGCTTTCTTT
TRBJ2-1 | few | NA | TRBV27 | CASSFGGGLYNEQFF | TGTGCCAGCAGTTTTGGGGGAGGCCTATACAATGAGCAGTTCTTC